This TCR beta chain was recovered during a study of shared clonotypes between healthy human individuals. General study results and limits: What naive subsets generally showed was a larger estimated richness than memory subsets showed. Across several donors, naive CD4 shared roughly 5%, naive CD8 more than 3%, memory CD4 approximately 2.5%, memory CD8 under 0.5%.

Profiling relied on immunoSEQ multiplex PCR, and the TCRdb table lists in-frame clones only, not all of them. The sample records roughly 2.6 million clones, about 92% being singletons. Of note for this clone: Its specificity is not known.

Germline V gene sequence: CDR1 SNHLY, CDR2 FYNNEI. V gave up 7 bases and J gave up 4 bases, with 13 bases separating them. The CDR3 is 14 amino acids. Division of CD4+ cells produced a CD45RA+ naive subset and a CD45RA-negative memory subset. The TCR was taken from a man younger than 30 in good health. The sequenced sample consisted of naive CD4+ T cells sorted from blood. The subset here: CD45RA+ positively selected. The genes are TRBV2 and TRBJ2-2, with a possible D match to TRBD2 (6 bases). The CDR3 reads CASMGLPGTGELFF. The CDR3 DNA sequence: TGTGCCAGCATGGGACTTCCCGGCACCGGGGAGCTGTTTTTT. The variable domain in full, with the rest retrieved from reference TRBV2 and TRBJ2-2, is EPEVTQTPSHQVTQMGQEVILRCVPISNHLYFYWYRQILGQKVEFLVSFYNNEISEKSEIFDDQFSVERPDGSNFTLKIRSTKLEDSAMYFCASMGLPGTGELFFGEGSRLTVL.